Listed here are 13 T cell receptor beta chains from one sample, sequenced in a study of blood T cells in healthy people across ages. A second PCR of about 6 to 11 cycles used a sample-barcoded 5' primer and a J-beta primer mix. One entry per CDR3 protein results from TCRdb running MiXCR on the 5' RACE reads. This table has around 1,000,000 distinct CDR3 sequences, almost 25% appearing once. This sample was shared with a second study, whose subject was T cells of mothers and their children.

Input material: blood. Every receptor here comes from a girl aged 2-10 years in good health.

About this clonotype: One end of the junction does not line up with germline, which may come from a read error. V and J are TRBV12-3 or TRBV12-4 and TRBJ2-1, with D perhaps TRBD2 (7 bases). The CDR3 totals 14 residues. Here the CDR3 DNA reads TGTGCCAGCAGTTTGGGGGCGGGGGTTCAGGCCCAGTCCTTC. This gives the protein CASSLGAGVQAQSF.

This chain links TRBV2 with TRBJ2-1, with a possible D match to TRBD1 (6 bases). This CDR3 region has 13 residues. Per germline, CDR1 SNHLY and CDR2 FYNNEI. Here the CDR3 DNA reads TGTGTCCTGCAGGGGATGGGGCTTAATGAGCAGTTCTTC. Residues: CVLQGMGLNEQFF.

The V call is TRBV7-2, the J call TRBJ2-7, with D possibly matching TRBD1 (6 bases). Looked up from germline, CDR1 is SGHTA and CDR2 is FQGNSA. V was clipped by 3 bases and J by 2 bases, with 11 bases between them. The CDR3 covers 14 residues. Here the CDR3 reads CASSFETGPYEQYF. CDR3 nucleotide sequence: TGTGCCAGCAGCTTTGAGACAGGTCCCTACGAGCAGTACTTC.

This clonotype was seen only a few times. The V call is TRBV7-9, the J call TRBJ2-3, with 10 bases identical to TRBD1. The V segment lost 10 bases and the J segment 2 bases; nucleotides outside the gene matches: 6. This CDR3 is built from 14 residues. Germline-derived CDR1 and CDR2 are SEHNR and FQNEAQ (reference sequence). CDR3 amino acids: CATPGTGATDTQYF. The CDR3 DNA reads TGTGCCACCCCCGGGACAGGGGCCACAGATACGCAGTATTTT. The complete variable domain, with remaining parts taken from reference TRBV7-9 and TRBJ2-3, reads DTGVSQNPRHKITKRGQNVTFRCDPISEHNRLYWYRQTLGQGPEFLTYFQNEAQLEKSRLLSDRFSAERPKGSFSTLEIQRTEQGDSAMYLCATPGTGATDTQYFGPGTRLTVL.

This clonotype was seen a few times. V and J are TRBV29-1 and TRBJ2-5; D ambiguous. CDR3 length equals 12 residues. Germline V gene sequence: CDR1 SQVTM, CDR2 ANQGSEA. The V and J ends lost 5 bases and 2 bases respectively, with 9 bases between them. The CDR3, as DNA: TGCAGCGTTATAGGGTTACAAGAGACCCAGTACTTC. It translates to CSVIGLQETQYF.

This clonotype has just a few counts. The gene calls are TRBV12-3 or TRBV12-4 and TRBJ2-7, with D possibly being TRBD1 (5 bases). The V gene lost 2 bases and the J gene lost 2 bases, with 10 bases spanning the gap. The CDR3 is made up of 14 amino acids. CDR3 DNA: TGTGCCAGCAGTTTAAAGGGGTTCCCCTACGAGCAGTACTTC. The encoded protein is CASSLKGFPYEQYF.

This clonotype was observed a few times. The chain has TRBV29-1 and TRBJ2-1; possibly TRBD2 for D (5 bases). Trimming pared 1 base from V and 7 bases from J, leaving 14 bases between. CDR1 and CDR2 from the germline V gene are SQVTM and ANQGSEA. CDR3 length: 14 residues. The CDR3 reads CSVEGVGLLNEQFF. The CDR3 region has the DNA TGCAGCGTTGAAGGCGTTGGACTTTTAAATGAGCAGTTCTTC.

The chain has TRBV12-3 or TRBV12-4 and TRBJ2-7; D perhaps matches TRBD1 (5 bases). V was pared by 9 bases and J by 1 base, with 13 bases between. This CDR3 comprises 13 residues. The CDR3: CASTLDNSYEQYF. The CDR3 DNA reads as TGTGCCAGTACCTTGGACAATTCCTACGAGCAGTACTTC.

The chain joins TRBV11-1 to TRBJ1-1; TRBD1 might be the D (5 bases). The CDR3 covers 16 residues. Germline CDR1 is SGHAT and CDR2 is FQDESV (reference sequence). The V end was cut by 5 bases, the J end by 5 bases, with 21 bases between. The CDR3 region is CASSPPLGGEETEAFF. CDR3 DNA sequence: TGTGCCAGCAGCCCCCCCCTCGGGGGAGAAGAAACTGAAGCTTTCTTT.

The CDR3, as DNA: TGTGCCACCAGTGATTTGCTAATCGGGACCCAGTACTTC. It encodes CATSDLLIGTQYF. The chain employs TRBV24-1 and TRBJ2-5; no firm D call. This CDR3 spans 13 amino acids. Germline CDR1 and CDR2: KGHDR and SFDVKD. V shed 0 bases and J shed 7 bases, with 8 bases lying between them.

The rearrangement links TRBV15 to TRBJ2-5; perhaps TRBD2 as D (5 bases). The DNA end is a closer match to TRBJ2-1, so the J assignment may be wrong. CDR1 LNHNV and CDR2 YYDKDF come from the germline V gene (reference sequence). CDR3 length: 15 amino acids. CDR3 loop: CATSSSPDLGDEQFF. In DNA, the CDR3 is TGTGCCACCAGCAGCAGCCCCGATTTGGGAGATGAGCAGTTCTTC.

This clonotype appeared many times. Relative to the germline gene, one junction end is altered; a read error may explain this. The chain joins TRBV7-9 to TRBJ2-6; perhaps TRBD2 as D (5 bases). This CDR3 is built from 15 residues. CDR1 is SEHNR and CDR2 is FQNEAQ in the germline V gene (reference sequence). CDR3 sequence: CASSLALSGANVLTF. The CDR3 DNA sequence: TGTGCCAGCAGTTTAGCGTTGTCTGGGGCCAACGTCCTGACTTTC. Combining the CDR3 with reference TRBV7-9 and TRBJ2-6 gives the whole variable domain DTGVSQNPRHKITKRGQNVTFRCDPISEHNRLYWYRQTLGQGPEFLTYFQNEAQLEKSRLLSDRFSAERPKGSFSTLEIQRTEQGDSAMYLCASSLALSGANVLTFGAGSRLTVL.

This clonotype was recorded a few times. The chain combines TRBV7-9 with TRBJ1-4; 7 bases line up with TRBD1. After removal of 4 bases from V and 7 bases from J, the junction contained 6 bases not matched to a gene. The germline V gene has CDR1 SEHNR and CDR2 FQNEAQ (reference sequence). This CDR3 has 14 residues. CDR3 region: CASSSRDSSEKLFF. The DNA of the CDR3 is TGTGCCAGCAGCTCGCGGGACAGCTCTGAAAAACTGTTTTTT.